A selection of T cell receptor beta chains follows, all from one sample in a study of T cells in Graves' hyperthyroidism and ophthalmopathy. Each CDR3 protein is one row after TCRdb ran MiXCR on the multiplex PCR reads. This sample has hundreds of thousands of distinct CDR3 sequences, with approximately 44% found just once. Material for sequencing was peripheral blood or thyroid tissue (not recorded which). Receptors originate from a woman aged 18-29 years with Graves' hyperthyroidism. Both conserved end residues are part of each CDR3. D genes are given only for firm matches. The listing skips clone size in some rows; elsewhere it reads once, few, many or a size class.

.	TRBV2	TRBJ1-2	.	CASISQELYGYTF	TGTGCCAGCATTTCCCAGGAGTTATATGGCTACACCTTC
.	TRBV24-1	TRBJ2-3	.	CATSDLTGTTDTQYF	TGTGCCACCAGTGATTTGACGGGGACCACAGATACGCAGTATTTT
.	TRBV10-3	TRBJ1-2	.	CAISELGGAYGYTF	TGTGCCATCAGTGAGCTGGGGGGGGCCTATGGCTACACCTTC
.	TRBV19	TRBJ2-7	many	CASSIQAAMTGEQYF	TGTGCCAGTAGTATCCAAGCGGCCATGACCGGCGAGCAGTACTTC
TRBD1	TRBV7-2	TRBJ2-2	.	CASSLVIGRTGGAGVGELFF	TGTGCCAGCAGCTTAGTCATAGGCCGGACAGGGGGCGCCGGGGTCGGGGAGCTGTTTTTT
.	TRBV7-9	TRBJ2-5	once	CASSFEGTSQQETQYF	TGTGCCAGCAGCTTTGAGGGGACCTCCCAGCAAGAGACCCAGTACTTC
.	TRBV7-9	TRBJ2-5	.	CASSFAPTYRETQYF	TGTGCCAGCAGCTTCGCGCCGACCTACCGAGAGACCCAGTACTTC
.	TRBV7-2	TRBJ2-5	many	CASSLAGREEETQYF	TGTGCCAGCAGCTTAGCAGGCAGGGAGGAAGAGACCCAGTACTTC
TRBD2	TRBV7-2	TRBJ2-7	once	CASSTGGMGYEQYF	TGTGCCAGCAGCACCGGGGGGATGGGCTACGAGCAGTACTTC
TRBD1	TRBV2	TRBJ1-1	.	CASSDGTVMNTEAFF	TGTGCCAGCAGTGACGGGACAGTTATGAACACTGAAGCTTTCTTT
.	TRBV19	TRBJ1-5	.	CASSVGLSNQPQHF	TGTGCCAGTAGCGTTGGACTGAGCAATCAGCCCCAGCATTTT
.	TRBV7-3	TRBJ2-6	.	CASSLKPGATGANVLTF	TGTGCCAGCAGCCTAAAACCGGGGGCTACTGGGGCCAACGTCCTGACTTTC
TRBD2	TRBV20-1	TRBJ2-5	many	CSARDRLAGGQETQYF	TGCAGTGCTAGAGATCGTTTAGCGGGAGGTCAAGAGACCCAGTACTTC
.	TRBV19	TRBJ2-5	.	CASSIGQRETQYF	TGTGCCAGTAGTATAGGTCAGAGGGAGACCCAGTACTTC
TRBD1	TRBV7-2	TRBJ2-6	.	CASSPRTGGRYSGANVLTF	TGTGCCAGCAGCCCCCGGACAGGGGGCCGTTACTCTGGGGCCAACGTCCTGACTTTC
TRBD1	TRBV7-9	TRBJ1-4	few	CASSYPRDRGYGEKLFF	TGTGCCAGCAGCTACCCCCGGGACAGGGGGTATGGTGAAAAACTGTTTTTT
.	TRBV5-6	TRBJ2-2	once	CASSFGQEAATGELFF	TGTGCCAGCAGCTTCGGGCAGGAGGCCGCCACCGGGGAGCTGTTTTTT
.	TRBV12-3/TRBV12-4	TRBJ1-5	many	CASSFGRGTQPQHF	TGTGCCAGCAGTTTCGGCAGGGGAACTCAGCCCCAGCATTTT
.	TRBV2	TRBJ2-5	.	CARSLIVGLGETQYF	TGTGCCCGCAGTCTCATCGTGGGGTTGGGAGAGACCCAGTACTTC
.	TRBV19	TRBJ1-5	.	CASSIDPRVRALSNQPQHF	TGTGCCAGTAGTATAGATCCCCGAGTGAGGGCCCTAAGCAATCAGCCCCAGCATTTT
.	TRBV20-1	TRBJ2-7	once	CSARSQGTRRVNEQYF	TGCAGTGCTAGATCACAGGGGACTAGGCGGGTTAACGAGCAGTACTTC
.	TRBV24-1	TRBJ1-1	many	CATSDSLDRRAEAFF	TGTGCCACCAGTGATTCCCTCGACAGGCGCGCTGAAGCTTTCTTT
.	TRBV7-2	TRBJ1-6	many	CASSPQGYSNSPLHF	TGTGCCAGCAGCCCTCAGGGATATTCGAATTCACCCCTCCACTTT
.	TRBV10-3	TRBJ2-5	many	CAISESGFQETQYF	TGTGCCATCAGTGAGTCGGGGTTCCAGGAGACCCAGTACTTC
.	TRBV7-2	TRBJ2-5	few	CASSPPFQGQGTQYF	TGTGCCAGCTCACCACCGTTCCAGGGACAAGGGACCCAGTACTTC
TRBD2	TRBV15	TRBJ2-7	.	CATSSPTSGRAIYEQYF	TGTGCCACCAGCAGCCCCACCAGCGGGAGGGCGATCTACGAGCAGTACTTC
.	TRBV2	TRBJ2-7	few	CASSYRDASYEQYF	TGTGCCAGCAGCTACCGGGACGCGTCTTACGAGCAGTACTTC
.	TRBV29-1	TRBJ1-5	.	CSVEGEGNQPQHF	TGCAGCGTTGAAGGGGAGGGCAATCAGCCCCAGCATTTT
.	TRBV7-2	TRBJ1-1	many	CASSLGVASPNTEAFF	TGTGCCAGCAGCTTAGGCGTGGCCAGTCCGAACACTGAAGCTTTCTTT
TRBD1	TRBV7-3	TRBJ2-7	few	CASSRTAGGYEQYF	TGTGCCAGCAGCAGGACCGCAGGGGGCTACGAGCAGTACTTC
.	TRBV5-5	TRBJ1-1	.	CACSLDRYLNTEAFF	TGTGCCTGCAGCTTAGACAGATACCTGAACACTGAAGCTTTCTTT
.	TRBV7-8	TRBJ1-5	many	CASSLTGKYSNQPQHF	TGTGCCAGCAGCTTGACGGGGAAGTATAGCAATCAGCCCCAGCATTTT
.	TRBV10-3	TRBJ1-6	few	CANRDGLNSPLHF	TGTGCCAACCGGGACGGCCTTAATTCACCCCTCCACTTT
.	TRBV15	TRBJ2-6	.	CATSAHGRSGANVLTF	TGTGCCACCAGCGCACACGGACGCTCTGGAGCCAACGTCCTAACTTTC
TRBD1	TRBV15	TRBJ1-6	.	CATSRDRQGSTEVYNSPLHF	TGTGCCACCAGCAGAGATCGACAGGGGAGTACTGAAGTCTATAATTCACCCCTCCACTTT
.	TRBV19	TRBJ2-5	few	CASSRGGNRAETQYF	TGTGCCAGTAGTAGGGGCGGGAATCGGGCAGAGACCCAGTACTTC
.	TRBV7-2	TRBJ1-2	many	CASSLAAGDSYTF	TGTGCCAGCAGCTTAGCGGCAGGGGATAGCTACACCTTC
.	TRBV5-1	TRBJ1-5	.	CASSLEGWGNQPQHF	TGCGCCAGCAGCTTGGAAGGGTGGGGCAATCAGCCCCAGCATTTT
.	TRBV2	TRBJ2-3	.	CASTEGISDTQYF	TGTGCCAGCACTGAAGGGATATCTGATACGCAGTATTTT
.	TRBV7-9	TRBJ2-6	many	CASSFGVTTAGANVLTF	TGTGCCAGCAGCTTTGGTGTCACCACGGCAGGGGCCAACGTCCTGACTTTC
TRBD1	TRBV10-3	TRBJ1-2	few	CASSQTPTGLGYTF	TGTGCCAGCAGCCAGACCCCGACAGGGTTGGGCTACACCTTC
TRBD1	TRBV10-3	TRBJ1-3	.	CAISESDRATIYF	TGTGCCATCAGTGAGTCGGACAGGGCCACCATATATTTT